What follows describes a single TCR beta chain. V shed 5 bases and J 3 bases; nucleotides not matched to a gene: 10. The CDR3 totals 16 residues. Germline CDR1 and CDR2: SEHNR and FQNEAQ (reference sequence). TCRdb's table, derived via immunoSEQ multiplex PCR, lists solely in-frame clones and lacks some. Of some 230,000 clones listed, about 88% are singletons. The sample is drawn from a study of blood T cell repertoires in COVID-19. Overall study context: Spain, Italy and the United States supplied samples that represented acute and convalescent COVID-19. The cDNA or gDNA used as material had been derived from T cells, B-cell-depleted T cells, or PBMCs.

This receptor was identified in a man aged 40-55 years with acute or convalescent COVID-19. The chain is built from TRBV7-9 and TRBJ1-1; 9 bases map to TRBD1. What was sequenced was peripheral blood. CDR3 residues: CASSPRQGGIDTEAFF. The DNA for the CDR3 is TGTGCCAGCAGCCCACGACAGGGGGGTATAGACACTGAAGCTTTCTTT.